The source of this TCR beta chain is a study of blood T cell repertoires in COVID-19. In the case of this clone: Other DNA sequences in this specimen translate into the identical CDR3.

V gave up 3 bases and J gave up 0 bases; unmatched junction bases: 1. Germline CDR1 is GTSNPN and CDR2 is SVGIG (reference sequence). CDR3 size: 13 residues. Produced via immunoSEQ multiplex PCR; TCRdb's table is partial and in-frame only. The data contain 200,000 to 250,000 clones, approximately 83% of them singletons. V and J are TRBV30 and TRBJ1-1; TRBD1 aligns across 7 bases. Sequenced: peripheral blood. This clonotype was obtained from a woman aged 25 to 39 who had recovered from COVID-19. In DNA, the CDR3 is TGTGCCTGGAGGGGGACAGTGAACACTGAAGCTTTCTTT. It is translated as CAWRGTVNTEAFF.